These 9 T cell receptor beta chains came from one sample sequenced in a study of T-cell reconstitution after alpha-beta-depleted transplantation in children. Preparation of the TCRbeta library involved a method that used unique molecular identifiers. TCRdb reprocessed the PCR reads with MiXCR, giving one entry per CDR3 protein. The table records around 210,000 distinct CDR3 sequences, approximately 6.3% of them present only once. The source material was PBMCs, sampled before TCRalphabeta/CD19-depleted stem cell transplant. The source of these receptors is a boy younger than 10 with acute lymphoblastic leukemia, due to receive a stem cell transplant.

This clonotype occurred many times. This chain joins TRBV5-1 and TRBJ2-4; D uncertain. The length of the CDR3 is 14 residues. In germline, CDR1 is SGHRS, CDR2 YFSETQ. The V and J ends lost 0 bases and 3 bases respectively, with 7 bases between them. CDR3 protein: CASSLGPSKNIQYF. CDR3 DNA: TGCGCCAGCAGCTTGGGACCCAGCAAAAACATTCAGTACTTC.

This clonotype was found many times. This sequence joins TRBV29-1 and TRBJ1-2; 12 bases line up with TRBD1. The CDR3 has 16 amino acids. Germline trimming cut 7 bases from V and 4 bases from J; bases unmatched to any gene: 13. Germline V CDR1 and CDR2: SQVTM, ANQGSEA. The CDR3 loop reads CSAYGTGGAQAYGYTF. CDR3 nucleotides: TGCAGCGCATATGGGACAGGGGGCGCCCAGGCCTATGGCTACACCTTC.

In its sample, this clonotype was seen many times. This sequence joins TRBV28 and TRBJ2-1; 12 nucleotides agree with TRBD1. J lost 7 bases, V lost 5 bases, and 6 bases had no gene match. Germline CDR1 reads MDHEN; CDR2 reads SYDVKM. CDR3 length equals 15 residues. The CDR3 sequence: CASSPGDRGLNEQFF. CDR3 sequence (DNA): TGTGCCAGCAGTCCAGGGGACAGGGGGCTAAATGAGCAGTTCTTC.

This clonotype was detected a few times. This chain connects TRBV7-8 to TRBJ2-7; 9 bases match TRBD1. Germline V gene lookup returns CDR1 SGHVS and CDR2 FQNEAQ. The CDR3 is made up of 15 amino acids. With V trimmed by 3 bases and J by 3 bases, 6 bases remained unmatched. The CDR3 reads CASSFQLTGGYEQYF. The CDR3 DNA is TGTGCCAGCAGCTTTCAACTGACAGGGGGCTACGAGCAGTACTTC.

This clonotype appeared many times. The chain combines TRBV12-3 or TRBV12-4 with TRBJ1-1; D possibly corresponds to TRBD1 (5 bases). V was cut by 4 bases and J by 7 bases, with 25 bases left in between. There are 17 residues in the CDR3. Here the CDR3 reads CASSSNNRDVVGGEAFF. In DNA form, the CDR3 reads TGTGCCAGCAGTTCGAATAACCGGGACGTAGTCGGGGGTGAAGCTTTCTTT.

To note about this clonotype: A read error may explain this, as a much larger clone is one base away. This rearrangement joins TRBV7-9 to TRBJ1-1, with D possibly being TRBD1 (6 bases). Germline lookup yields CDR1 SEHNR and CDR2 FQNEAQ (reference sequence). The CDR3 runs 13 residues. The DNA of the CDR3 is TGTGCCAGCACCCGGGCGGGGGGCACTGAAGCTTTGTTT. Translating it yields CASTRAGGTEALF. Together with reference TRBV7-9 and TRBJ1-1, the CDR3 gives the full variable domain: DTGVSQNPRHKITKRGQNVTFRCDPISEHNRLYWYRQTLGQGPEFLTYFQNEAQLEKSRLLSDRFSAERPKGSFSTLEIQRTEQGDSAMYLCASTRAGGTEALFGQGTRLTVV.

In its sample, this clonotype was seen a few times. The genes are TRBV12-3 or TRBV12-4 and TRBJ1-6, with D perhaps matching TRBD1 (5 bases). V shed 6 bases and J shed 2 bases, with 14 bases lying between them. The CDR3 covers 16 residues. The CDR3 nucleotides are TGTGCCAGCAGGGTCCGGGACTTGACCTATAATTCACCCCTCCACTTT. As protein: CASRVRDLTYNSPLHF.

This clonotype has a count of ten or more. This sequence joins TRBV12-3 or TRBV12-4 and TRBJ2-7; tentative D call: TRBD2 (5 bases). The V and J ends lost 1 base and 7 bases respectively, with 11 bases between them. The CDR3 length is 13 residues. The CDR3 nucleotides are TGTGCCAGCAGTTTAGGGACGAGAGGGGAGCAGTACTTC. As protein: CASSLGTRGEQYF.

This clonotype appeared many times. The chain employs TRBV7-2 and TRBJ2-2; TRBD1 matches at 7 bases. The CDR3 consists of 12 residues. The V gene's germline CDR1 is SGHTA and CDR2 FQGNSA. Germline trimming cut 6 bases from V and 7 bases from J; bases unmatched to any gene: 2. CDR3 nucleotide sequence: TGTGCCAGCAGGAGGACAGGCGGGGAGCTGTTTTTT. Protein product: CASRRTGGELFF.